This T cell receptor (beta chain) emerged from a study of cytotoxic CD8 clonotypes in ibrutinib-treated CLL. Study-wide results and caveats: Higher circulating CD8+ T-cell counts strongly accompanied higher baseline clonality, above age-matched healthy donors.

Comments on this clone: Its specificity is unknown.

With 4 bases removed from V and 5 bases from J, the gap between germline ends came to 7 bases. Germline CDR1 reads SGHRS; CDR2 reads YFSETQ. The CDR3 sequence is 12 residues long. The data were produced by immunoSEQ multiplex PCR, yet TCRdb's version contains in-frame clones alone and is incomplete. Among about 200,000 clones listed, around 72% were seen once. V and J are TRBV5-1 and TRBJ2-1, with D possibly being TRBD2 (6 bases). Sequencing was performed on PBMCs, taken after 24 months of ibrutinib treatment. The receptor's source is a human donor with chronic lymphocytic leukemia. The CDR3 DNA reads TGCGCCAGCAGCCGCGGGGACAATGAGCAGTTCTTC. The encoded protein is CASSRGDNEQFF. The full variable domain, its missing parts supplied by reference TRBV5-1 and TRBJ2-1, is KAGVTQTPRYLIKTRGQQVTLSCSPISGHRSVSWYQQTPGQGLQFLFEYFSETQRNKGNFPGRFSGRQFSNSRSEMNVSTLELGDSALYLCASSRGDNEQFFGPGTRLTVL.